One and the same sample provided the 8 T cell receptor beta chains below, sequenced in a study of T cell responses to AZD1222 COVID-19 vaccine (dated by TCRdb to the early 2020s). Read against the paper, the sample's time point label means: baseline before first vaccination. Library method: the immunoSEQ multiplex PCR assay. Here the immuneACCESS table is served through TCRdb, limited to in-frame sequences with V and J called. Missing clones are a known gap in these copies; in checked studies unresolved V genes cover under half, and the rest lacks a known reason. The sample profile shows about 150,000 clones; over 85% of them were found once. Approximately 17% of the sample goes to the ten largest clones. The sequences come from peripheral blood, collected on day 0 of AZD1222 vaccination. These receptors all come from an adult in good health.

The chain carries TRBV15 and TRBJ2-5; D might be TRBD1 or TRBD2, each matching 7 bases. The CDR3 runs 15 residues. V was shortened by 5 bases and J by 3 bases, with 16 bases between the two germline ends. Per the germline V gene, CDR1 is LNHNV and CDR2 is YYDKDF (reference sequence). The CDR3 DNA reads as TGTGCCACCAGCCCGGGGGGACAGAGCAAAGAGACCCAGTACTTC. Its protein product is CATSPGGQSKETQYF.

The CDR3 loop is CSVESRGQSMGGYTF. CDR3 coding DNA: TGCAGCGTTGAATCTAGGGGACAGTCAATGGGTGGCTACACCTTC. This chain links TRBV29-1 with TRBJ1-2, with TRBD1 matching 7 bases. This CDR3 comprises 15 residues. Germline values: CDR1 SQVTM, CDR2 ANQGSEA. Unmatched junction bases numbered 13, after V lost 2 bases and J lost 7 bases.

This chain connects TRBV6-2 or TRBV6-3 to TRBJ1-5; TRBD1 agrees at 8 bases. Losses at the gene ends were 4 bases for V and 9 bases for J; bases not matched to a gene: 14. The CDR3 has 16 amino acids. Germline CDR1 reads MNHEY; CDR2 reads SVGEGT. CDR3 nucleotide sequence: TGTGCCAGCAGTTCCGATGGCCTGACAGGGGTGTGGCCCCAGCATTTT. Translation: CASSSDGLTGVWPQHF.

V and J are TRBV6-5 and TRBJ2-1, with 10 bases aligning to TRBD2. The CDR3 spans 15 residues. CDR1 is MNHEY and CDR2 is SVGAGI in the germline V gene. The trim removed 6 bases at V and 7 bases at J, leaving 9 bases unmatched. The DNA of the CDR3 is TGTGCCAGCAGCCCCAGACTAGCGGGTTGGAATGAGCAGTTCTTC. Protein sequence: CASSPRLAGWNEQFF.

The chain employs TRBV5-5 and TRBJ2-3; D ambiguous. Germline V CDR1 and CDR2: SGHKS, YYEKEE (reference sequence). V shed 3 bases and J shed 1 base, with 12 bases lying between them. This CDR3 spans 15 amino acids. CDR3 sequence (DNA): TGTGCCAGCAGCTCCATAAATGGGGGCACAGATACGCAGTATTTT. It specifies CASSSINGGTDTQYF.

V and J are TRBV19 and TRBJ2-7, with a possible D match to TRBD2 (5 bases). In germline, CDR1 is LNHDA, CDR2 SQIVND (reference sequence). The CDR3 has 14 residues. The V end was cut by 2 bases, the J end by 4 bases, with 12 bases between. For the CDR3, the DNA is TGTGCCAGTAGTATAAATCGCCCGGGGTACGAGCAGTACTTC. Translated, it gives CASSINRPGYEQYF.

The chain employs TRBV9 and TRBJ2-6; D remains ambiguous. Trimming left V 0 bases short and J 0 bases short, with 10 bases between. This CDR3 has 17 amino acids. Per germline, CDR1 SGDLS and CDR2 YYNGEE. CDR3 bases: TGTGCCAGCAGCGTAGAGGCCGTACCCTCTGGGGCCAACGTCCTGACTTTC. It translates to CASSVEAVPSGANVLTF.

With regard to this clone: This same CDR3 is encoded by further DNA sequences in the sample. J is TRBJ1-2 and V is TRBV3-1 (or the pseudogene TRBV3-2); D call uncertain. This CDR3 comprises 14 residues. The V end lost 3 bases, the J end lost 3 bases, and 11 bases lay between the germline ends. Germline V lookup: CDR1 LGHDT, CDR2 YNNKEL (reference sequence). The CDR3 coding sequence is TGTGCCAGCAGCCAGGCAGGAAGGGACTATGGCTACACCTTC. Translated, it gives CASSQAGRDYGYTF.